This TCR beta chain was identified in a study of vaccination and CD4 T cells after COVID-19. The CDR3 sequence is 15 residues long. V lost 5 bases and J lost 6, with 20 bases in between. CDR1 and CDR2 (germline): SGHTA, FQGNSA. With the Oncomine TCR Beta short-read assay, DNA from cultured CD4+ T cells was sequenced. Genomic DNA from cultured CD4+ T cells was extracted. TCRdb reprocessed the PCR reads with MiXCR, giving one entry per CDR3 protein. The data hold 9,500 to 15,000 distinct CDR3 sequences, with about 79% observed a single time. In regard to this clonotype: Its target is not known.

Indicated treatment: roughly 10-day PBMC culture with coronavirus spike peptide pools or control peptides (ViraFEST assay). Peptide pool stimulation in ViraFEST expanded antigen-specific T cells, whose TCRs were then sequenced. The TCR originated in a human donor who had recovered from COVID-19. The source material was CD4+ T cells from blood, cultured in vitro. The chain combines TRBV7-2 with TRBJ2-7; D call uncertain. In nucleotides, the CDR3 is TGTGCCAGCAGCCCCTCGCGCGTGGCAGGCGGCGAGCAGTACTTC. The encoded protein is CASSPSRVAGGEQYF.